These 4 T cell receptor beta chains were all obtained from the same sample, sequenced in a study of T cells in Graves' hyperthyroidism and ophthalmopathy (dated by TCRdb to the late 2010s). Receptor amplification or capture employed multiplex PCR. Sequencing was carried out with an Illumina HiSeq 2000. The TCR beta CDR3 regions were amplified from RNA transcripts. The TCR CDR3 was subjected to a first round of RT-PCR using the HTBI primer set and the Qiagen OneStep RT-PCR kit. TCRdb reprocessed the public reads (quality trimming at Q25 with fastp, clone calling with MiXCR) and kept in-frame beta chains. All rows with the same CDR3 protein become a single entry with the most common DNA and genes. Here the sample has around 600,000 distinct CDR3 sequences; roughly 15% occur a single time. The ten most abundant clones make up about an eighth of the sample. The sequencing sample was made of blood. These TCRs come from a woman aged 50 to 65 with Graves' ophthalmopathy.

The table lists this clonotype with a few counts. The chain has TRBV14 and TRBJ1-2; perhaps TRBD1 as D (6 bases). CDR1 is SGHDN, CDR2 FVKESK, per germline. The CDR3 sequence is 13 residues long. The V gene lost 3 bases and the J gene lost 4 bases, with 9 bases spanning the gap. The CDR3 spells CASSQDSFYGYTF. CDR3 nucleotide sequence: TGTGCCAGCAGCCAGGACAGCTTCTATGGCTACACCTTC. The full variable domain, with the rest looked up from reference TRBV14 and TRBJ1-2, is EAGVTQFPSHSVIEKGQTVTLRCDPISGHDNLYWYRRVMGKEIKFLLHFVKESKQDESGMPNNRFLAERTGGTYSTLKVQPAELEDSGVYFCASSQDSFYGYTFGSGTRLTVV.

This clonotype was seen at least ten times. DNA of the CDR3: TGTGCCAGCAGCTTAGATGGGAGAGGGATTTTTGGGGAGCTGTTTTTT. As protein: CASSLDGRGIFGELFF. The V and J genes are TRBV11-2 and TRBJ2-2, with D perhaps matching TRBD2 (5 bases). V lost 0 bases, J lost 8 bases, and 16 bases lay in between. CDR1 and CDR2 (germline): SGHAT, FQNNGV. The CDR3 has 16 amino acids.

This clonotype has just a few counts. The chain uses TRBV4-3 and TRBJ2-5, with TRBD2 matching 14 bases. Unmatched junction bases numbered 7, after V lost 4 bases and J lost 3 bases. Germline-derived CDR1 and CDR2 are LGHNA and YSLEER. This CDR3 region has 17 residues. CDR3 region: CASSPRLAGGPEETQYF. The CDR3 DNA is TGCGCCAGCAGCCCTCGACTAGCGGGAGGGCCTGAAGAGACCCAGTACTTC.

This clonotype showed up many times. This sequence joins TRBV11-3 and TRBJ2-3, with TRBD2 matching over 7 bases. V lost 6 bases, J lost 1 base, and 4 bases stayed unmatched. CDR3 length equals 14 residues. The germline gives CDR1 SGHNT, CDR2 YENEEA. CDR3 bases: TGTGCCAGCAGTGGCGCGGGGGGCACAGATACGCAGTATTTT. Its protein is CASSGAGGTDTQYF.